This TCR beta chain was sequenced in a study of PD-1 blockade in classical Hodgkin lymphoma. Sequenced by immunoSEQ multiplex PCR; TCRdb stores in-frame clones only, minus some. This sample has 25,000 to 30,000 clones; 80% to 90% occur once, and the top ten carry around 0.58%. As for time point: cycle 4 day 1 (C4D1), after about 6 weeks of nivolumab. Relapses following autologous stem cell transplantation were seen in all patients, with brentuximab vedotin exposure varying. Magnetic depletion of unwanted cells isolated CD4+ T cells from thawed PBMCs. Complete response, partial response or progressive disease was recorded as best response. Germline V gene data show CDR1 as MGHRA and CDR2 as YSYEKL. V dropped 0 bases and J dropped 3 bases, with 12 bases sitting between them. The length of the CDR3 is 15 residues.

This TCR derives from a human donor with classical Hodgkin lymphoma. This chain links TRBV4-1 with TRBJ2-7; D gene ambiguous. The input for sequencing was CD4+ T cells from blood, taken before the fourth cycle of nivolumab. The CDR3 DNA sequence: TGCGCCAGCAGCCAAGAGGTCAGGACCTTCTACGAGCAGTACTTC. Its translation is CASSQEVRTFYEQYF.